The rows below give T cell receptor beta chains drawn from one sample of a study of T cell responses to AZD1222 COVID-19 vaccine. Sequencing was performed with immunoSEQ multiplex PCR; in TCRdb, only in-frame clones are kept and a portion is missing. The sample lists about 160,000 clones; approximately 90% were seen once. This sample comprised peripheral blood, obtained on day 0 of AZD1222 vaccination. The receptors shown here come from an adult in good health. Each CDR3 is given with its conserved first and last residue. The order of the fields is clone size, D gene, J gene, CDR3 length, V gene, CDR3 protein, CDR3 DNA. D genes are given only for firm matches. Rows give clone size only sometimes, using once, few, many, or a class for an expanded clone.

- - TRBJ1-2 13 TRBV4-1 CASSQDRTLGYTF TGCGCCAGCAGCCAGGACCGGACCCTTGGCTACACCTTC
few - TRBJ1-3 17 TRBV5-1 CASSLALQESSGNTIYF TGCGCCAGCAGCTTGGCTTTACAGGAGAGCTCTGGAAACACCATATATTTT
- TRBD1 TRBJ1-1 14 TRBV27 CASSWTGGNTEAFF TGTGCCAGCAGTTGGACAGGGGGGAACACTGAAGCTTTCTTT
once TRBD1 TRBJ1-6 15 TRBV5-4 CASSNDRGPTSPLHF TGTGCCAGCAGCAATGACAGGGGCCCTACCTCACCCCTCCACTTT
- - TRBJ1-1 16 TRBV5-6 CASLADRFGAVTEAFF TGTGCCAGCCTCGCGGACCGTTTCGGGGCGGTCACTGAAGCTTTCTTT
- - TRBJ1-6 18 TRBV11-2 CASSLVGQNYSYNSPLHF TGTGCCAGCAGCTTAGTCGGACAGAATTACTCCTATAATTCACCCCTCCACTTT
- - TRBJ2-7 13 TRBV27 CASSSINTYEQYF TGTGCCAGCAGTTCTATCAACACCTACGAGCAGTACTTC
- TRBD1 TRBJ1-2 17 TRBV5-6 CASSSDLEGQAYYGYTF TGTGCCAGCAGCTCCGATTTAGAAGGACAGGCATACTATGGCTACACCTTC
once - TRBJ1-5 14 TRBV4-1 CASSQRQINQPQHF TGCGCCAGCAGCCAAAGACAGATCAATCAGCCCCAGCATTTT
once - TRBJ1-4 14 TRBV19 CASNLWGGNEKLFF TGTGCCAGTAATCTTTGGGGGGGTAATGAAAAACTGTTTTTT
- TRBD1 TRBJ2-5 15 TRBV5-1 CASSLKQGAGETQYF TGCGCCAGCAGCCTGAAACAGGGGGCCGGGGAGACCCAGTACTTC
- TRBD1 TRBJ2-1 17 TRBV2 CASIHHPGAGGNNEQFF TGTGCCAGCATTCACCACCCCGGGGCAGGGGGTAACAATGAGCAGTTCTTC
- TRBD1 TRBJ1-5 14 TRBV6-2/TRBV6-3 CASSYWDRNQPQHF TGTGCCAGCAGTTACTGGGACAGAAATCAGCCCCAGCATTTT
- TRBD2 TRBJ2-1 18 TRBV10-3 CAISDWTSGGAYSYEQFF TGTGCCATCAGTGATTGGACTAGCGGGGGGGCATATTCATATGAGCAGTTCTTC
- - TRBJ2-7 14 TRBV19 CASSMAGAGYEQYF TGTGCCAGTAGTATGGCTGGTGCAGGCTACGAGCAGTACTTC
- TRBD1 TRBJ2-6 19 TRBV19 CASSPRARDRDSGANVLTF TGTGCCAGTAGTCCCAGGGCCCGGGACAGGGACTCTGGGGCCAACGTCCTGACTTTC
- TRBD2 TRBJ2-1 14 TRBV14 CASSPRTSGGEQFF TGTGCCAGCAGCCCACGGACTAGCGGGGGTGAGCAGTTCTTC
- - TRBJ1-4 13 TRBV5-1 CASSFQGNEKLFF TGCGCCAGCAGCTTTCAGGGTAATGAAAAACTGTTTTTT
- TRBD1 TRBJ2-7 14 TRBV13 CASSLEGQGSGQYF TGTGCCAGCAGCTTAGAGGGACAGGGGTCGGGGCAGTACTTC
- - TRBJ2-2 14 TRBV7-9 CASNFRGEAGELFF TGTGCCAGCAACTTTCGAGGGGAGGCCGGGGAGCTGTTTTTT
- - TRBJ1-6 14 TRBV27 CASRMTEGNSPLHF TGTGCCAGCAGAATGACAGAAGGAAATTCACCCCTCCACTTT
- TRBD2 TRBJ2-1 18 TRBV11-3 CASSPLDQRGGSWNEQFF TGTGCCAGCAGCCCCCTTGACCAGCGGGGGGGCTCATGGAATGAGCAGTTCTTC
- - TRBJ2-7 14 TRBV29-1 CSVNSGRGPYEQYF TGCAGCGTAAATTCCGGCAGGGGCCCCTACGAGCAGTACTTC
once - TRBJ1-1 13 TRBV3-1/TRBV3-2 CASSQALNTEAFF TGTGCCAGCAGCCAAGCGTTGAACACTGAAGCTTTCTTT
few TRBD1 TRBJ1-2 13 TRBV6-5 CASTGQGRIGYTF TGTGCCAGCACAGGACAGGGTCGGATCGGCTACACCTTC
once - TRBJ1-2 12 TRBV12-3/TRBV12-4 CASSRTEGGYTF TGTGCCAGCAGCAGGACAGAGGGAGGCTACACCTTC
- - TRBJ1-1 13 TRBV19 CASSIQGIPEAFF TGTGCCAGTAGTATCCAGGGTATTCCTGAAGCTTTCTTT
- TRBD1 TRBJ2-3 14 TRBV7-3 CASSAGTVRDTQYF TGTGCCAGCAGCGCCGGGACAGTTCGGGATACGCAGTATTTT
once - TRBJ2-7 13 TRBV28 CASSTDSTYEQYF TGTGCCAGCAGCACGGACAGTACCTACGAGCAGTACTTC
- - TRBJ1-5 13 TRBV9 CASSVAEAQPQHF TGTGCCAGCAGCGTAGCTGAAGCGCAGCCCCAGCATTTT
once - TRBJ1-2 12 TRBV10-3 CAISVGLYGYTF TGTGCCATCAGTGTTGGACTTTATGGCTACACCTTC
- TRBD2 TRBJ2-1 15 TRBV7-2 CASSVTSGGAYEQFF TGTGCCAGCAGCGTCACTAGCGGGGGGGCCTATGAGCAGTTCTTC
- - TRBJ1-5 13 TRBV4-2 CASSQEDNQPQHF TGTGCCAGCAGCCAAGAAGACAATCAGCCCCAGCATTTT
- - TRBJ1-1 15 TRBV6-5 CASSYSKRVNTEAFF TGTGCCAGCAGTTACTCGAAACGGGTGAACACTGAAGCTTTCTTT
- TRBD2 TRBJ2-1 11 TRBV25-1 CASSDSGEQFF TGTGCCAGCAGTGATAGCGGGGAGCAGTTCTTC
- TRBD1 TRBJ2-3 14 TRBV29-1 CSAKTGQGTDTQYF TGCAGCGCTAAAACGGGACAGGGCACAGATACGCAGTATTTT
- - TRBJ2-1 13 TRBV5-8 CASSVGAHNEQFF TGTGCCAGCAGCGTCGGGGCCCACAATGAGCAGTTCTTC
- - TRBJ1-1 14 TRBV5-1 CASRDPGGRIEAFF TGCGCCAGCAGGGATCCAGGAGGCAGGATTGAAGCTTTCTTT
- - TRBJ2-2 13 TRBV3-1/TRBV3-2 CASRWGNTGELFF TGTGCCAGCCGCTGGGGGAACACCGGGGAGCTGTTTTTT
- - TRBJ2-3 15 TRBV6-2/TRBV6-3 CASSPLASNTDTQYF TGTGCCAGCAGCCCGCTAGCGTCCAACACAGATACGCAGTATTTT
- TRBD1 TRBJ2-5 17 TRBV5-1 CASSLVGGTGTQETQYF TGCGCCAGCAGCTTGGTGGGAGGGACAGGGACCCAAGAGACCCAGTACTTC